This entry lists 13 T cell receptor beta chains sequenced from one sample in a study of blood T cell repertoires in COVID-19. The method was immunoSEQ multiplex PCR; TCRdb's version includes in-frame clones alone and lacks a portion of them. The repertoire includes about 190,000 clones, around 80% of them detected once, and about 3% sits in the top ten. The sample consisted of peripheral blood. These receptors were collected from an elderly woman with active or convalescent COVID-19.

CDR3 in amino acids: CASSSRRDRGHNSPLHF. CDR3 bases: TGTGCCAGCAGCTCGAGGCGGGACAGGGGTCACAATTCACCCCTCCACTTT. The chain recombines TRBV5-6 with TRBJ1-6; 10 bases agree with TRBD1. This CDR3 is 17 amino acids long. Germline V gene sequence: CDR1 SGHDT, CDR2 YYEEEE. Germline trimming cut 3 bases from V and 7 bases from J; bases unmatched to any gene: 10.

The chain carries TRBV4-3 and TRBJ2-7; 11 bases line up with TRBD2. Germline V gene sequence: CDR1 LGHNA, CDR2 YSLEER. The CDR3 covers 15 residues. The junction had 5 bases not matched to a gene; V was cut back by 3 bases and J by 4 bases. The CDR3 region has the DNA TGCGCCAGCAGCCATAGCGGGGGGGCGGGGTACGAGCAGTACTTC. This translates into CASSHSGGAGYEQYF.

The CDR3 DNA reads TGTGCCAGCAGCCCGGGTTTTCTTAAAAAACTGTTTTTT. Translating gives CASSPGFLKKLFF. The chain links TRBV28 to TRBJ1-4; no definite D call. Trimming left V 6 bases short and J 9 bases short, with 14 bases between. The CDR3 runs to 13 residues. Germline loops: CDR1 MDHEN, CDR2 SYDVKM.

The gene calls are TRBV6-5 and TRBJ2-7, with 8 nucleotides matching TRBD1. This CDR3 contains 15 residues. Trimming removed 5 bases from V and 2 bases from J; junction bases left unmatched: 8. The germline gives CDR1 MNHEY, CDR2 SVGAGI. This chain's CDR3 is CASSRSLDRAYEQYF. The CDR3 bases are TGTGCCAGCAGTCGGAGCCTGGACAGGGCCTACGAGCAGTACTTC.

This chain connects TRBV19 to TRBJ2-1; D is perhaps TRBD2 (6 bases). The V gene's germline CDR1 is LNHDA and CDR2 SQIVND (reference sequence). There are 13 residues in the CDR3. Between the trimmed V and J ends, which lost 4 bases and 7 bases, there was a span of 11 bases. CDR3 protein: CASSNSGGNEQFF. CDR3 bases: TGTGCCAGTAGTAATTCCGGGGGTAATGAGCAGTTCTTC.

This sequence joins TRBV28 and TRBJ2-3, with 7 bases that match TRBD2. The CDR3 consists of 16 residues. Germline V lookup: CDR1 MDHEN, CDR2 SYDVKM. With V trimmed by 6 bases and J by 0 bases, 9 bases remained unmatched. CDR3 sequence reads: CASSSLLAESTDTQYF. The CDR3 DNA reads as TGTGCCAGCAGCTCTCTGCTAGCGGAGAGCACAGATACGCAGTATTTT.

The chain combines TRBV19 with TRBJ2-5; possible D gene TRBD2, 6 bases. Trimming left V 4 bases short and J 5 bases short, with 26 bases between. The CDR3 is 18 residues long. The germline CDR1 and CDR2 sequences are LNHDA and SQIVND (reference sequence). CDR3 bases: TGTGCCAGTAGTAGGAAGGACTATATCGTCCAACGCGCGGAGACCCAGTACTTC. It is translated as CASSRKDYIVQRAETQYF. Looking up the rest from reference TRBV19 and TRBJ2-5 gives the full variable domain: DGGITQSPKYLFRKEGQNVTLSCEQNLNHDAMYWYRQDPGQGLRLIYYSQIVNDFQKGDIAEGYSVSREKKESFPLTVTSAQKNPTAFYLCASSRKDYIVQRAETQYFGPGTRLLVL.

The gene calls are TRBV4-3 and TRBJ1-2; a possible D gene is TRBD1 (6 bases). The V end was cut by 2 bases, the J end by 8 bases, with 15 bases between. Per the germline V gene, CDR1 is LGHNA and CDR2 is YSLEER. This CDR3 comprises 14 residues. Written as DNA, the CDR3 is TGCGCCAGCAGCCAACCCGGTTCAGGGGACGGCTACACCTTC. This sequence encodes CASSQPGSGDGYTF.

DNA for the CDR3: TGTGCCAGCGGTTACTTGGGGGGAGGCGCGGGAAATCAGCCCCAGCATTTT. Translation gives CASGYLGGGAGNQPQHF. The gene calls are TRBV7-2 and TRBJ1-5, with a possible D match to TRBD1 (5 bases). V was shortened by 8 bases and J by 4 bases, with 24 bases between the two germline ends. This CDR3 contains 17 residues. Looked up from germline, CDR1 is SGHTA and CDR2 is FQGNSA.

The chain combines TRBV2 with TRBJ1-2; 11 bases match TRBD1. Trimming took 6 bases from V and 3 from J; bases not matched to a gene: 6. The CDR3 contains 15 residues. CDR1 is SNHLY, CDR2 FYNNEI, per germline. CDR3 region: CASSARDRGYYGYTF. In nucleotides, the CDR3 is TGTGCCAGCAGCGCTAGGGACAGGGGGTACTATGGCTACACCTTC.

V usage is TRBV28 and J usage is TRBJ1-1; D is undetermined. The CDR3 length is 14 residues. CDR1 is MDHEN and CDR2 is SYDVKM in the germline V gene. V was pared by 5 bases and J by 4 bases, with 14 bases between. DNA of the CDR3: TGTGCCAGCAGTCGCCGGCGGGTAGGCACTGAAGCTTTCTTT. It is translated as CASSRRRVGTEAFF.

V is TRBV7-8 and J is TRBJ1-2; D gene uncertain. The V gene lost 5 bases and the J gene lost 8 bases, with 21 bases spanning the gap. From germline, CDR1 is SGHVS and CDR2 FQNEAQ. This CDR3 has 15 amino acids. CDR3 protein: CASSQHRDQLGGYTF. Here the CDR3 DNA reads TGTGCCAGCAGCCAACATCGGGATCAGCTGGGAGGCTACACCTTC.

The V and J genes are TRBV6-6 and TRBJ1-2; 10 bases line up with TRBD1. In germline, CDR1 is MNHNY, CDR2 SVGAGI (reference sequence). Losses at the gene ends were 5 bases for V and 7 bases for J; bases not matched to a gene: 4. CDR3 length: 13 amino acids. The chain's CDR3 is CASSRDRGAGYTF. The CDR3 region has the DNA TGTGCCAGCAGTAGGGACAGGGGTGCTGGCTACACCTTC.